This entry lists 11 T cell receptor beta chains sequenced from one sample in a study of blood T cell repertoires in COVID-19. The method was immunoSEQ multiplex PCR; TCRdb's version includes in-frame clones alone and lacks a portion of them. The sample carries more than 85,000 clones, 70% to 90% recorded once. Sequencing was carried out using peripheral blood. Source of these receptors: a woman older than 75 with acute or convalescent COVID-19.

V usage is TRBV5-1 and J usage is TRBJ1-2; 7 bases fit TRBD1. V shed 0 bases, J shed 4 bases, and the junction held 12 bases outside the gene matches. The CDR3 totals 17 residues. Germline assignment: CDR1 SGHRS and CDR2 YFSETQ. CDR3 protein: CASSLDLVAGGTYGYTF. The CDR3, as DNA: TGCGCCAGCAGCTTGGACTTGGTGGCAGGGGGGACCTATGGCTACACCTTC.

This chain uses TRBV13 with TRBJ2-7; 8 bases align to TRBD1. The CDR3 sequence is 15 residues long. Germline CDR1 PRHDT, CDR2 FYEKMQ (reference sequence). J was trimmed by 3 bases and V by 3 bases; bases with no gene match: 7. The CDR3 reads CASSLFGQGYYEQYF. In nucleotides, the CDR3 is TGTGCCAGCAGCTTGTTTGGACAGGGATACTACGAGCAGTACTTC.

The V gene is TRBV15, the J gene TRBJ2-5, with 9 bases that match TRBD2. The CDR3 is 14 amino acids. Germline loops: CDR1 LNHNV, CDR2 YYDKDF (reference sequence). V was clipped by 6 bases and J by 3 bases; unmatched bases: 5. CDR3 sequence reads: CATRLAGDKETQYF. The CDR3 bases are TGTGCCACCAGATTAGCGGGGGACAAAGAGACCCAGTACTTC.

The V gene is TRBV5-6, the J gene TRBJ2-7; a weak D match, TRBD2 (5 bases). The CDR3 is 13 amino acids. Germline CDR1 SGHDT, CDR2 YYEEEE. V lost 4 bases and J 6 bases, leaving 14 bases between the germline ends. For the CDR3, the DNA is TGTGCCAGCAGCCTCAATGTGGGAGCCGAGCAGTACTTC. Protein sequence: CASSLNVGAEQYF.

This clone was counted a single time. The chain has TRBV10-3 and TRBJ2-5, with TRBD2 matching over 7 bases. Trimming at V came to 11 bases and at J to 2 bases, leaving 8 bases not matched to a gene. There are 13 residues in the CDR3. Looked up from germline, CDR1 is ENHRY and CDR2 is SYGVKD. The CDR3 is CASRRGIQETQYF. CDR3 DNA sequence: TGTGCCTCCCGGCGGGGGATACAAGAGACCCAGTACTTC.

The CDR3 DNA is TGTGCCAGCAGTCTGGGGGGAGGGGCGGGGCAGCCCCAGCATTTT. Translation: CASSLGGGAGQPQHF. The V call is TRBV2, the J call TRBJ1-5; tentative D call: TRBD1 (5 bases). The V and J ends lost 5 bases and 7 bases respectively, with 18 bases between them. CDR3 size: 15 residues. Germline CDR1 SNHLY, CDR2 FYNNEI.

V usage is TRBV18 and J usage is TRBJ2-3; D gene unclear. The V gene lost 1 base and the J gene lost 2 bases, with 10 bases spanning the gap. CDR3 length: 15 residues. CDR1 KGHSH and CDR2 LQKENI come from the germline V gene. For the CDR3, the DNA is TGTGCCAGCTCACCACTTGGGCAGAACACAGATACGCAGTATTTT. The encoded protein is CASSPLGQNTDTQYF. The full variable domain, in which reference TRBV18 and TRBJ2-3 provide the parts outside the CDR3, is NAGVMQNPRHLVRRRGQEARLRCSPMKGHSHVYWYRQLPEEGLKFMVYLQKENIIDESGMPKERFSAEFPKEGPSILRIQQVVRGDSAAYFCASSPLGQNTDTQYFGPGTRLTVL.

The V gene is TRBV6-5, the J gene TRBJ2-7, with a weak D call TRBD2 (7 bases). V was shortened by 5 bases and J by 3 bases, with 17 bases between the two germline ends. The CDR3 sequence is 15 residues long. Germline V gene sequence: CDR1 MNHEY, CDR2 SVGAGI. DNA for the CDR3: TGTGCCAGCAGTCGCTACAGGGAGGGGATCTACGAGCAGTACTTC. Translated, it gives CASSRYREGIYEQYF.

The chain uses TRBV28 and TRBJ1-5; 12 bases fit TRBD1. The CDR3 contains 18 residues. The ends lost 5 bases at V and 3 bases at J; junction bases unmatched: 11. CDR1 is MDHEN, CDR2 SYDVKM, per germline. This CDR3 is CASSLRAGTGGFNQPQHF. DNA for the CDR3: TGTGCCAGCAGTCTCCGAGCCGGGACAGGGGGCTTCAATCAGCCCCAGCATTTT.

This chain connects TRBV2 to TRBJ2-2; 7 nucleotides match TRBD1. Germline CDR1 is SNHLY and CDR2 is FYNNEI. Germline trimming cut 5 bases from V and 3 bases from J; bases unmatched to any gene: 6. The CDR3 runs 15 residues. CDR3 sequence reads: CASSSLGTDTGELFF. CDR3 nucleotides: TGTGCCAGCAGTTCACTCGGGACAGACACCGGGGAGCTGTTTTTT. Filled out from reference TRBV2 and TRBJ2-2, the complete variable domain reads EPEVTQTPSHQVTQMGQEVILRCVPISNHLYFYWYRQILGQKVEFLVSFYNNEISEKSEIFDDQFSVERPDGSNFTLKIRSTKLEDSAMYFCASSSLGTDTGELFFGEGSRLTVL.

The rearrangement joins TRBV9 to TRBJ1-5; TRBD1 matches at 8 bases. Per the germline V gene, CDR1 is SGDLS and CDR2 is YYNGEE. The CDR3 length is 14 residues. Trimming took 3 bases from V and 5 from J; bases not matched to a gene: 4. The chain's CDR3 is CASSAGTGYQPQHF. The CDR3 DNA reads TGTGCCAGCAGCGCCGGGACAGGATATCAGCCCCAGCATTTT. Using reference TRBV9 and TRBJ1-5 for the parts outside the CDR3, the full variable domain is DSGVTQTPKHLITATGQRVTLRCSPRSGDLSVYWYQQSLDQGLQFLIQYYNGEERAKGNILERFSAQQFPDLHSELNLSSLELGDSALYFCASSAGTGYQPQHFGDGTRLSIL.